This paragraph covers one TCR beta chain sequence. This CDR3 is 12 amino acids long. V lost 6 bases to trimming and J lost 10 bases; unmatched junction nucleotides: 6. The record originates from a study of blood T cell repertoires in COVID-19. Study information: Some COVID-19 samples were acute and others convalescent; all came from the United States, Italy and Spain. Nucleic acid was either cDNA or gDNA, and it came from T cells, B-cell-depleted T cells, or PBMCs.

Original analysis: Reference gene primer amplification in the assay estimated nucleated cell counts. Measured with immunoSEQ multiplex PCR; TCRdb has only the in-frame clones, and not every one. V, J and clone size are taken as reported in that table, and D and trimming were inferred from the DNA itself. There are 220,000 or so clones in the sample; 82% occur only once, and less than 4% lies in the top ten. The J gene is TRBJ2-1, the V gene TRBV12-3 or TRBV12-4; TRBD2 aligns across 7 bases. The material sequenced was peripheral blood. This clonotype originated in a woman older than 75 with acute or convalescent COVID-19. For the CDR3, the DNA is TGTGCCAGCAGCCCGGGGGGAGGGGAGCAGTTCTTC. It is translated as CASSPGGGEQFF.